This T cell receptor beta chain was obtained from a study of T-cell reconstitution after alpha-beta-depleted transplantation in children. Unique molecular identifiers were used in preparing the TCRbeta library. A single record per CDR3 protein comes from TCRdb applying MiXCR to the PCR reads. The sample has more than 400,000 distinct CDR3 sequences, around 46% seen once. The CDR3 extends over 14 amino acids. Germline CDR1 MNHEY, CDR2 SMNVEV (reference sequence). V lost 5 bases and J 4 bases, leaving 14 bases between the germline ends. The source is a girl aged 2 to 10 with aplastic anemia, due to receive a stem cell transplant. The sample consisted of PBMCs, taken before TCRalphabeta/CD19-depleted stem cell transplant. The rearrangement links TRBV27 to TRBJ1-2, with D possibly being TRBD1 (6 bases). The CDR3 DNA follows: TGTGCCAGCAGTCCCGGACAGTCACTCTATGGCTACACCTTC. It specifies CASSPGQSLYGYTF.